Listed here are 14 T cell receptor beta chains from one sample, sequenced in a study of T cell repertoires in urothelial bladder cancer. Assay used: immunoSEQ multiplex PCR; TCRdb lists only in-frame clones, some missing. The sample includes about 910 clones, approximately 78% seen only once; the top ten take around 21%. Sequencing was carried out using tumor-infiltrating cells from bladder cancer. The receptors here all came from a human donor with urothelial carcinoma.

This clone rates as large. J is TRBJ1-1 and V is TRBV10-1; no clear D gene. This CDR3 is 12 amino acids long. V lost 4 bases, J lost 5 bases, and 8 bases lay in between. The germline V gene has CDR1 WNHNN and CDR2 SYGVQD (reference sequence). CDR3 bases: TGCGCCAGCAGTGTGGTAGGGACTGAAGCTTTCTTT. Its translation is CASSVVGTEAFF.

This CDR3 is CASNEHGNNQPQHF. CDR3 nucleotide sequence: TGCGCCAGCAATGAACACGGCAACAATCAGCCCCAGCATTTT. V gene TRBV10-2 combines with J gene TRBJ1-5; D gene ambiguous. The length of the CDR3 is 14 residues. Germline V gene lookup returns CDR1 WSHSY and CDR2 SAAADI. The V end lost 7 bases, the J end lost 3 bases, and 13 bases lay between the germline ends.

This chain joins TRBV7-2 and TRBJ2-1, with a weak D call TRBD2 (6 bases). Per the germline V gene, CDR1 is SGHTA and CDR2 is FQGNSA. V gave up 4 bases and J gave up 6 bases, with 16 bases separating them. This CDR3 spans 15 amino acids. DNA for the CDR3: TGTGCCAGCAGCTCCCAGATGTTGGGGGGCAATGAGCAGTTCTTC. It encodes CASSSQMLGGNEQFF.

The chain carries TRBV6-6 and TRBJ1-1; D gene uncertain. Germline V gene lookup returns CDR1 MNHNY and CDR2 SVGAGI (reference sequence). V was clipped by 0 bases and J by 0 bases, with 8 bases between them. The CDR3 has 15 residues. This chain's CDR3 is CASSYSEALNTEAFF. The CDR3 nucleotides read TGTGCCAGCAGTTACTCGGAGGCACTGAACACTGAAGCTTTCTTT.

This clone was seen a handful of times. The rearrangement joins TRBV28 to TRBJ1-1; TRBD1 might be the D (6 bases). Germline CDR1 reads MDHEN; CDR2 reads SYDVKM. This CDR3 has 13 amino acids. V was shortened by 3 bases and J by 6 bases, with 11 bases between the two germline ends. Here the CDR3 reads CASSFHREPEAFF. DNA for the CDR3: TGTGCCAGCAGTTTCCACAGGGAACCTGAAGCTTTCTTT.

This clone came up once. The CDR3 DNA reads as TGTGCCATCAGTGAATCTAGCAGGGTCTCCGAGCAGTACTTC. Amino acids: CAISESSRVSEQYF. The rearrangement joins TRBV10-3 to TRBJ2-7, with D perhaps assigned TRBD1 or TRBD2 (5 bases each). This CDR3 has 14 amino acids. Germline V gives CDR1 ENHRY, CDR2 SYGVKD. V was trimmed by 3 bases and J by 6 bases, leaving 15 bases between them.

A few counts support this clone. The CDR3 protein is CASSLTRTAYSNQPQHF. The CDR3, as DNA: TGTGCCAGCAGCCTGACACGGACAGCATATAGCAATCAGCCCCAGCATTTT. The rearrangement uses TRBV7-8 and TRBJ1-5, with D possibly being TRBD1 (6 bases). CDR3 length: 17 amino acids. V was pared by 5 bases and J by 0 bases, with 17 bases between. The germline V gene has CDR1 SGHVS and CDR2 FQNEAQ.

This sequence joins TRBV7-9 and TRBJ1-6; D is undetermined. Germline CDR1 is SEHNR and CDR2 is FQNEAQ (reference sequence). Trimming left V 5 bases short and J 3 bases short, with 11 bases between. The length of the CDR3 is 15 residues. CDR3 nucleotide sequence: TGTGCCAGCAGCCCCGGACGGAACTATAATTCACCCCTCCACTTT. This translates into CASSPGRNYNSPLHF.

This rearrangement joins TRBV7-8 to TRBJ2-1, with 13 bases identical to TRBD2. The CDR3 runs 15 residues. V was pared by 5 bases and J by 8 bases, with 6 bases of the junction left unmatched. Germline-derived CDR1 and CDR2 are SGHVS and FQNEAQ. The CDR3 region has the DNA TGTGCCAGCAGCCTACTAGCGGGAGGGATGGATGAGCAGTTCTTC. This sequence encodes CASSLLAGGMDEQFF.

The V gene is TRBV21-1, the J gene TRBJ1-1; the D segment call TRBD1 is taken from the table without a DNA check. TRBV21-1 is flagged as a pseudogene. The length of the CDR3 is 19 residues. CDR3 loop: CASIAILQGEGRSNTEAFF. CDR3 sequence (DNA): TGTGCCAGCATCGCAATATTACAGGGAGAGGGACGGTCGAACACTGAAGCTTTCTTT.

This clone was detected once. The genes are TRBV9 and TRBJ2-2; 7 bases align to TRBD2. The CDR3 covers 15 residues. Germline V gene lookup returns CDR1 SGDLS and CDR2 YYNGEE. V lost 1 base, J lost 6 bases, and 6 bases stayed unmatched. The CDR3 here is CASSVSGVGSGELFF. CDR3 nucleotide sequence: TGTGCCAGCAGCGTAAGCGGGGTTGGATCCGGGGAGCTGTTTTTT.

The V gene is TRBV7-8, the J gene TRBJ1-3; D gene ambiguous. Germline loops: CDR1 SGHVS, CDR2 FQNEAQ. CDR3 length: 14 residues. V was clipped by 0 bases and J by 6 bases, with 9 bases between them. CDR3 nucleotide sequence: TGTGCCAGCAGCTTAGCACACTCTTCAAACACCATATATTTT. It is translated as CASSLAHSSNTIYF.

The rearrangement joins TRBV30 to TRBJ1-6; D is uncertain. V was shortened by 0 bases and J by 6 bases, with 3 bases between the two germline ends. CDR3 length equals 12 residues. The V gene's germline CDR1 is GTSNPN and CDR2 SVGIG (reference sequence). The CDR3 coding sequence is TGTGCCTGGAGTGTACTTAATTCACCCCTCCACTTT. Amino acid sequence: CAWSVLNSPLHF.

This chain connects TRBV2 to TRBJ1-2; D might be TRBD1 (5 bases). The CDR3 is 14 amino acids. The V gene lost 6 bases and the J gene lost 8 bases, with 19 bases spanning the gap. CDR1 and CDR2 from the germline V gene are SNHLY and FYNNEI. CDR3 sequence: CASRQQILGEGYTF. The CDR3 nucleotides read TGTGCCAGCAGGCAACAAATATTGGGGGAAGGCTACACCTTC.